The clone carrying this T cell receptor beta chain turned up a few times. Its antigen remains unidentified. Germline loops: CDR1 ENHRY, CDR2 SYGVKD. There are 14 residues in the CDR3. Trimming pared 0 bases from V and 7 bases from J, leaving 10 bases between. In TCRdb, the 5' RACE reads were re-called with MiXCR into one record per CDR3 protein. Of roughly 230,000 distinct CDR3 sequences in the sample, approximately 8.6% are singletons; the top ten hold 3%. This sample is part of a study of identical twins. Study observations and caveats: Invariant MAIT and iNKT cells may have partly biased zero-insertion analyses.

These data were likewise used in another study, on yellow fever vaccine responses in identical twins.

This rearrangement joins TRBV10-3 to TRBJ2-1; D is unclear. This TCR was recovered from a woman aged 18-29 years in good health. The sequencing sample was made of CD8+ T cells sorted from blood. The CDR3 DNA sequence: TGTGCCATCAGTGAGTCTGGAATGGGGAATGAGCAGTTCTTC. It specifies CAISESGMGNEQFF.